This is a list of T cell receptor beta chains from one sample in a study of blood T cell repertoires in COVID-19. The method was immunoSEQ multiplex PCR; TCRdb's version includes in-frame clones alone and lacks a portion of them. The sample holds around 200,000 clones; around 81% are singletons and the top ten take less than 8%. The source material was PBMCs or T cells enriched from blood (not recorded which). The receptors shown here come from a middle-aged woman with acute COVID-19. The CDR3 runs from the conserved cysteine through the conserved F or W. A D gene is named only where the DNA matches it firmly. For some rows the clone size is stated as once, few or many, or as a class when expanded; others skip it.

>TRBJ2-5|.|TRBV4-2|.|15
TGTGCCAGCAGCCAAGATGGAAGCTCGGGAGAGACCCAGTACTTC
CASSQDGSSGETQYF
>TRBJ2-2|.|TRBV14|.|14
TGTGCCAGCAGCCCGAACACCAACACCGGGGAGCTGTTTTTT
CASSPNTNTGELFF
>TRBJ2-1|TRBD2|TRBV4-2|.|17
TGTGCCAGCAGCCAAGTTATTACTAGCGGTAGCCCAGGTGAGCAGTTCTTC
CASSQVITSGSPGEQFF
>TRBJ1-1|.|TRBV11-2|.|15
TGTGCCAGCAGCTTGGCGTTCGGGGAAATTATTGAAGCTTTCTTT
CASSLAFGEIIEAFF
>TRBJ1-6|.|TRBV3-1/TRBV3-2|.|15
TGTGCCAGCAGCCAACGCACGGCAGGGGACTCACCCCTCCACTTT
CASSQRTAGDSPLHF
>TRBJ2-3|TRBD1|TRBV5-4|.|15
TGTGCCAGCAGCAAAGGACAGGGGATAACAGATACGCAGTATTTT
CASSKGQGITDTQYF
>TRBJ2-3|TRBD1|TRBV14|.|16
TGTGCCAGCAGCCAAGGTACAGGGGACGTCACAGATACGCAGTATTTT
CASSQGTGDVTDTQYF
>TRBJ1-2|.|TRBV28|.|14
TGTGCCAGCAGTACGACCACCCCAGGGTATGGCTACACCTTC
CASSTTTPGYGYTF
>TRBJ2-1|.|TRBV19|.|13
TGTGCCAGTAGGGAGGCCTCCTACAATGAGCAGTTCTTC
CASREASYNEQFF
>TRBJ2-3|.|TRBV28|.|15
TGTGCCAGCAGTTCCCCGACGGGGATCACAGATACGCAGTATTTT
CASSSPTGITDTQYF
>TRBJ2-5|.|TRBV2|once|12
TGTGCCTGTAAGGCCGTAGACACTCCCCAGTACTTC
CACKAVDTPQYF
>TRBJ2-4|TRBD2|TRBV7-2|.|14
TGTGCCAGCAGGGTGGGACTAGCGGAAAACATTCAGTACTTC
CASRVGLAENIQYF
>TRBJ1-5|.|TRBV6-1|.|16
TGTGCCAGCAGTGACCCGGAAAGGCCTAGAGGTCAGCCCCAGCATTTT
CASSDPERPRGQPQHF
>TRBJ2-2|TRBD1|TRBV2|.|15
TGTGCCAGCAGTGAGCAGGGGGCGAACACCGGGGAGCTGTTTTTT
CASSEQGANTGELFF
>TRBJ2-1|.|TRBV7-6|.|17
TGTGCCAGCAGCTTAGGGCCACCGGGTGCCTCGAGGAATGAGCAGTTCTTC
CASSLGPPGASRNEQFF
>TRBJ1-1|TRBD1|TRBV11-2|.|15
TGTGCCAGCAGGCCGGAAACAGGGGGCATTACTGAAGCTTTCTTT
CASRPETGGITEAFF
>TRBJ1-1|.|TRBV7-9|.|13
TGTGCCAGCAGCTTCTTTATGAACACTGAAGCTTTCTTT
CASSFFMNTEAFF
>TRBJ1-1|TRBD1|TRBV5-1|.|15
TGCGCCAGCAGCCCGACCGGGACAGTGAACACTGAAGCTTTCTTT
CASSPTGTVNTEAFF
>TRBJ1-3|TRBD1|TRBV4-2|.|15
TGTGCCAGCAGGACGGACAGGGGGCCTGGAAACACCATATATTTT
CASRTDRGPGNTIYF
>TRBJ1-5|TRBD1|TRBV5-1|.|14
TGCGCCAGCAGCTACGGACAGGGGGATCAGCCCCAGCATTTT
CASSYGQGDQPQHF
>TRBJ2-2|.|TRBV5-1|.|14
TGCGCCAGCACCGTGGGACTGCTCGGCGGGGAGCTGTTTTTT
CASTVGLLGGELFF
>TRBJ1-5|.|TRBV6-5|.|14
TGTGCCAGCAGTTACGGGCAGGGCCAGCAGCCCCAGCATTTT
CASSYGQGQQPQHF
>TRBJ1-2|.|TRBV6-5|.|12
TGTGCCACCGCCCTTTGGGGACTGTCAAGCACCTTC
CATALWGLSSTF
>TRBJ2-7|TRBD1|TRBV5-1|.|15
TGCGCCAGCAGCTTGTTTCAGGGGGCATCCTACGAGCAGTACTTC
CASSLFQGASYEQYF
>TRBJ2-6|.|TRBV6-5|.|15
TGTGCCAGCAGTTACAACGGGGCTGGGGCCAACGTCCTGACTTTC
CASSYNGAGANVLTF
>TRBJ1-1|.|TRBV7-2|.|12
TGTGCCAGCAGCTCCCGACAGGATCCAGCTTTCTTT
CASSSRQDPAFF
>TRBJ1-1|.|TRBV2|.|14
TGTGCCAGCTCCCCCTTCCAGCGGCGGACTGAAGCTTTCTTT
CASSPFQRRTEAFF
>TRBJ1-4|.|TRBV9|.|14
TGTGCCAGCAGCGTAGCGGAGGGTAATGAAAAACTGTTTTTT
CASSVAEGNEKLFF
>TRBJ1-1|.|TRBV12-3/TRBV12-4|.|12
TGTGCCAGCAGCACTACAGGCACTGAAGCTTTCTTT
CASSTTGTEAFF
>TRBJ1-6|.|TRBV27|.|13
TGTGCCAGCAGTTTTGCCGACTCATCACCCCTCCACTTT
CASSFADSSPLHF
>TRBJ1-4|.|TRBV6-4|few|13
TGTGCCAGCAGTGACCACTACGGGGAAAAACTGTTTTTT
CASSDHYGEKLFF
>TRBJ2-1|.|TRBV11-2|.|17
TGTGCCAGCAGCTTAGTTGGGGCGTACTTCTCCTACAATGAGCAGTTCTTC
CASSLVGAYFSYNEQFF
>TRBJ2-2|TRBD1|TRBV27|.|18
TGTGCCAGCAGTCCCCAAGTCCCCGCGACAGGGTACACCGGGGAGCTGTTTTTT
CASSPQVPATGYTGELFF
>TRBJ1-1|.|TRBV7-6|.|14
TGTGCCAGCAGCTTAGGTTCGGGGAGCACTGAAGCTTTCTTT
CASSLGSGSTEAFF
>TRBJ1-1|TRBD1|TRBV27|many|12
TGTGCCAGCAGTTTCCGGGACAGTGAAGCTTTCTTT
CASSFRDSEAFF
>TRBJ1-4|.|TRBV5-1|.|13
TGCGCCAGCCGGACTGGAGCTAATGAAAAACTGTTTTTT
CASRTGANEKLFF
>TRBJ2-7|TRBD2|TRBV6-5|.|16
TGTGCCAGCAGTTACGAGGTAGCGGGGAGCTCCTACGAGCAGTACTTC
CASSYEVAGSSYEQYF
>TRBJ2-3|.|TRBV6-5|.|14
TGTGCCAGCAGACTTGGACTGAACACAGATACGCAGTATTTT
CASRLGLNTDTQYF
>TRBJ1-1|.|TRBV5-1|.|13
TGCGCCAGCAGCTCGCAGGGTGGCACTGAAGCTTTCTTT
CASSSQGGTEAFF
>TRBJ1-2|TRBD1|TRBV3-1/TRBV3-2|.|15
TGTGCCAGCAGCCAAAGGGACAGGGGGCCAGGTGGCTACACCTTC
CASSQRDRGPGGYTF
>TRBJ2-1|TRBD1|TRBV3-1/TRBV3-2|.|14
TGTGCCAGCAGCCCCGGACAGGACCTCAATGAGCAGTTCTTC
CASSPGQDLNEQFF
>TRBJ1-2|.|TRBV5-1|.|15
TGCGCCAGCAGCTTGGAAGGCAGGGGTGAAGGTGGCTACACCTTC
CASSLEGRGEGGYTF